Sequencing of this T cell receptor beta chain was carried out in a study of T-cell reconstitution after alpha-beta-depleted transplantation in children. The ends were cut back, 6 bases at V and 7 bases at J, with 12 bases in the middle. CDR1 and CDR2 from the germline V gene are MNHEY and SVGAGI. The CDR3 loop spans 13 amino acids. Points from the study as a whole: Alpha-beta T cells about two months after transplant reportedly derived from several hundred expanded graft clones. It was surviving recipient T cells and thymic progenitors that gave some patients high TCRbeta diversity at day 60. Newly produced T cells mostly accounted for T-cell counts and diversity one year post-transplant.

The library targeted TCRbeta and was prepared with unique molecular identifiers. TCRdb analysed the PCR reads with MiXCR anew, one entry per CDR3 protein. The sample has 60,000 to 85,000 distinct CDR3 sequences; 15% to 20% are singletons. This clonotype is medium-sized within its sample. Antigen: not known. This chain links TRBV6-5 with TRBJ2-2; D call uncertain. The sample was PBMCs, mostly from graft donor cells, taken 360 days after TCRalphabeta/CD19-depleted stem cell transplant. The origin of this receptor is a male patient under 10 years old who had a stem cell transplant for acute lymphoblastic leukemia, so the T cells may come from the graft donor. Written as DNA, the CDR3 is TGTGCCAGCAGACCGAGTTTGGGCGGGGAGCTGTTTTTT. Encoded protein: CASRPSLGGELFF.